Below are 31 T cell receptor beta chains sequenced from a single sample in a study of shared clonotypes between healthy human individuals. Assay: immunoSEQ multiplex PCR; the TCRdb copy retains only in-frame clones and omits some. The table shows 2 million to 2.5 million clones, with 85% to 95% occurring only once. The specimen sequenced was naive CD4+ T cells from PBMCs. The subset is: CD45RA+ positively selected. The receptors stem from a man aged 18 to 30 in good health. Some clones in this sample may be carry-over from other donors' samples.

The rearrangement joins TRBV5-1 to TRBJ2-3; D is undetermined. V was cut by 0 bases and J by 5 bases, with 10 bases left in between. Germline CDR1 SGHRS, CDR2 YFSETQ. This CDR3 has 14 amino acids. DNA for the CDR3: TGCGCCAGCAGCTTGGCCCCTCCAGGAGATACGCAGTATTTT. Protein: CASSLAPPGDTQYF.

This clone is a singleton in its sample. The genes are TRBV6-1 and TRBJ1-5, with no clear D. Germline V gene data show CDR1 as MNHNS and CDR2 as SASEGT. Trimming took 2 bases from V and 7 from J, leaving 12 bases between them. This CDR3 spans 14 amino acids. The CDR3 DNA is TGTGCCAGCAGTGAAAGGGCGAGCCGGCAGCCCCAGCATTTT. Residues: CASSERASRQPQHF.

This chain links TRBV5-5 with TRBJ2-7; 7 positions agree with TRBD1. Germline V gene sequence: CDR1 SGHKS, CDR2 YYEKEE (reference sequence). The junction had 8 bases not matched to a gene; V was cut back by 4 bases and J by 4 bases. This CDR3 has 14 amino acids. In nucleotides, the CDR3 is TGTGCCAGCAGCCCTGGGGACAGAACATACGAGCAGTACTTC. Encoded protein: CASSPGDRTYEQYF. Variable domain in full (rest from reference TRBV5-5 and TRBJ2-7): DAGVTQSPTHLIKTRGQQVTLRCSPISGHKSVSWYQQVLGQGPQFIFQYYEKEERGRGNFPDRFSARQFPNYSSELNVNALLLGDSALYLCASSPGDRTYEQYFGPGTRLTVT.

This rearrangement joins TRBV5-4 to TRBJ2-7; D is unresolved. The germline V and J ends were trimmed by 0 bases and 2 bases, with 12 bases remaining between them. Germline CDR1 reads SGHNT; CDR2 reads YYREEE (reference sequence). The CDR3 runs to 15 residues. CDR3 sequence (DNA): TGTGCCAGCAGCTTGGCCGTTCACGGTACCTACGAGCAGTACTTC. Encoded protein: CASSLAVHGTYEQYF.

This chain connects TRBV7-9 to TRBJ1-3; possible D gene TRBD1, 6 bases. Germline values: CDR1 SEHNR, CDR2 FQNEAQ (reference sequence). With 5 bases removed from V and 4 bases from J, the gap between germline ends came to 15 bases. This CDR3 is built from 15 residues. DNA of the CDR3: TGTGCCAGCAGCCCAGACAGGATCGCCGGAAACACCATATATTTT. Amino acid sequence: CASSPDRIAGNTIYF.

This rearrangement joins TRBV2 to TRBJ2-6, with TRBD1 matching 8 bases. J lost 2 bases, V lost 6 bases, and 3 bases had no gene match. CDR1 and CDR2 (germline): SNHLY, FYNNEI. This CDR3 contains 15 residues. The CDR3, as DNA: TGTGCCAGCAGAAACAGGGGGGCTGGGGCCAACGTCCTGACTTTC. Protein: CASRNRGAGANVLTF. Full variable domain (outside the CDR3, taken from reference TRBV2 and TRBJ2-6): EPEVTQTPSHQVTQMGQEVILRCVPISNHLYFYWYRQILGQKVEFLVSFYNNEISEKSEIFDDQFSVERPDGSNFTLKIRSTKLEDSAMYFCASRNRGAGANVLTFGAGSRLTVL.

This clone was picked up one time. The chain carries TRBV30 and TRBJ1-3, with D possibly TRBD1 on 6 matching bases. The CDR3 runs 15 residues. Germline V CDR1 and CDR2: GTSNPN, SVGIG (reference sequence). V lost 0 bases and J 4 bases, leaving 13 bases between the germline ends. CDR3 in DNA: TGTGCCTGGAGTGTACAGGGAACCCAAGGAAACACCATATATTTT. This encodes CAWSVQGTQGNTIYF.

To note about this clone: Different DNA sequences within this sample yield the same CDR3. This sequence joins TRBV29-1 and TRBJ1-5; TRBD1 matches 8 bases. Germline CDR1 is SQVTM and CDR2 is ANQGSEA. V lost 6 bases to trimming and J lost 5 bases; unmatched junction nucleotides: 3. The CDR3 is 12 amino acids. The DNA for the CDR3 is TGCAGCGTGGAGACAGGGGATCAGCCCCAGCATTTT. Translating gives CSVETGDQPQHF. Together with reference TRBV29-1 and TRBJ1-5, the CDR3 gives the full variable domain: SAVISQKPSRDICQRGTSLTIQCQVDSQVTMMFWYRQQPGQSLTLIATANQGSEATYESGFVIDKFPISRPNLTFSTLTVSNMSPEDSSIYLCSVETGDQPQHFGDGTRLSIL.

V gene TRBV7-8 combines with J gene TRBJ2-1, with a tentative D call TRBD2 (6 bases). Germline V CDR1 and CDR2: SGHVS, FQNEAQ. The CDR3 has 15 amino acids. V dropped 0 bases and J dropped 5 bases, with 11 bases sitting between them. The CDR3 DNA sequence: TGTGCCAGCAGCTTAGCGGGTGGCGGGAACAATGAGCAGTTCTTC. It specifies CASSLAGGGNNEQFF.

This chain connects TRBV6-5 to TRBJ2-7; no clear D gene. Trimming stripped 2 bases from V and 3 bases from J, with 8 bases between. Germline CDR1 is MNHEY and CDR2 is SVGAGI. The CDR3 consists of 13 residues. Here the CDR3 reads CASSYRANYEQYF. In DNA form, the CDR3 reads TGTGCCAGCAGTTACAGGGCGAACTACGAGCAGTACTTC.

This clone was observed a single time. This chain joins TRBV5-1 and TRBJ1-1; D unresolved. V was cut by 0 bases and J by 4 bases, with 13 bases left in between. CDR3 length: 15 amino acids. Germline values: CDR1 SGHRS, CDR2 YFSETQ. CDR3 sequence reads: CASSLAVPLATEAFF. The CDR3 DNA sequence: TGCGCCAGCAGCTTGGCAGTGCCCTTGGCCACTGAAGCTTTCTTT. Full variable domain (remainder filled in from reference TRBV5-1 and TRBJ1-1): KAGVTQTPRYLIKTRGQQVTLSCSPISGHRSVSWYQQTPGQGLQFLFEYFSETQRNKGNFPGRFSGRQFSNSRSEMNVSTLELGDSALYLCASSLAVPLATEAFFGQGTRLTVV.

The V call is TRBV28, the J call TRBJ1-1; D gene unclear. The germline CDR1 and CDR2 sequences are MDHEN and SYDVKM. Trimming removed 2 bases from V and 4 bases from J, with 5 bases in between. CDR3 length equals 12 residues. The CDR3 nucleotides are TGTGCCAGCAGTTTACAGAGCACTGAAGCTTTCTTT. As protein: CASSLQSTEAFF.

This clone was seen a handful of times. The chain combines TRBV10-3 with TRBJ1-2, with 7 bases aligning to TRBD1. Germline V gene data show CDR1 as ENHRY and CDR2 as SYGVKD. The J segment lost 2 bases and the V segment lost 6 bases, leaving 6 bases of the junction unmatched. The CDR3 sequence is 14 residues long. CDR3 amino acids: CAISGTAPNYGYTF. As DNA, the CDR3 is TGTGCCATCAGCGGGACAGCGCCAAACTATGGCTACACCTTC.

V is TRBV19 and J is TRBJ1-5; TRBD1 is a possible D gene (5 bases). This CDR3 is built from 14 residues. Germline CDR1 is LNHDA and CDR2 is SQIVND (reference sequence). The ends were cut back, 8 bases at V and 7 bases at J, with 18 bases in the middle. Written as DNA, the CDR3 is TGTGCCAGTTTTTTCTCCGGGGGAGGGCAGCCCCAGCATTTT. It codes for CASFFSGGGQPQHF.

J is TRBJ2-3 and V is TRBV6-5; TRBD1 matches 9 bases. Trimming at V came to 2 bases and at J to 4 bases, leaving 7 bases not matched to a gene. The germline gives CDR1 MNHEY, CDR2 SVGAGI. The CDR3 consists of 16 residues. CDR3 in amino acids: CASSYLGQGMSDTQYF. Here the CDR3 DNA reads TGTGCCAGCAGTTACCTCGGACAGGGGATGTCAGATACGCAGTATTTT.

The V gene is TRBV15, the J gene TRBJ2-3, with 10 bases lining up with TRBD2. The length of the CDR3 is 15 residues. Germline V CDR1 and CDR2: LNHNV, YYDKDF (reference sequence). V lost 2 bases, J lost 5 bases, and 4 bases stayed unmatched. The CDR3 region is CATSRSRTSGDTQYF. Here the CDR3 DNA reads TGTGCCACCAGCAGATCCCGGACTAGCGGAGATACGCAGTATTTT. The entire variable domain, with the rest obtained from reference TRBV15 and TRBJ2-3, is as follows: DAMVIQNPRYQVTQFGKPVTLSCSQTLNHNVMYWYQQKSSQAPKLLFHYYDKDFNNEADTPDNFQSRRPNTSFCFLDIRSPGLGDTAMYLCATSRSRTSGDTQYFGPGTRLTVL.

The CDR3 protein is CASSPLSREQYF. The CDR3 coding sequence is TGTGCCAGCTCACCACTGTCCCGCGAGCAGTACTTC. The chain employs TRBV18 and TRBJ2-7; D is uncertain. This CDR3 contains 12 residues. Looked up from germline, CDR1 is KGHSH and CDR2 is LQKENI. Deletions cut 1 base from V and 6 bases from J, with 7 bases between.

This clone was counted a single time. This sequence joins TRBV28 and TRBJ1-2; possibly TRBD1 for D (6 bases). Germline CDR1 reads MDHEN; CDR2 reads SYDVKM. The CDR3 covers 13 residues. Between the trimmed V and J ends, which lost 3 bases and 8 bases, there was a span of 13 bases. CDR3: CASSFGDTRGYTF. CDR3 DNA: TGTGCCAGCAGTTTTGGGGACACACGGGGCTACACCTTC.

The chain couples TRBV7-8 to TRBJ1-1; D is uncertain. The CDR3 runs to 14 residues. V lost 1 base to trimming and J lost 0 bases, with 6 bases between them. Germline V CDR1 and CDR2: SGHVS, FQNEAQ. CDR3 region: CASSLVQMNTEAFF. DNA of the CDR3: TGTGCCAGCAGCTTAGTACAGATGAACACTGAAGCTTTCTTT.

This clone is a singleton in its sample. The chain uses TRBV5-1 and TRBJ2-7, with 8 bases lining up with TRBD2. Germline CDR1 and CDR2: SGHRS and YFSETQ. The CDR3 covers 16 residues. V lost 1 base to trimming and J lost 5 bases; unmatched junction nucleotides: 11. Here the CDR3 reads CASSLSIGAGGNEQYF. The DNA for the CDR3 is TGCGCCAGCAGCTTGAGTATAGGGGCGGGAGGCAACGAGCAGTACTTC.

V is TRBV7-8 and J is TRBJ2-2, with 11 bases lining up with TRBD2. The CDR3 totals 16 residues. V lost 5 bases, J lost 5 bases, and 7 bases stayed unmatched. Germline values: CDR1 SGHVS, CDR2 FQNEAQ. CDR3 sequence reads: CASSPLAGGGTGELFF. The CDR3 nucleotides are TGTGCCAGCAGCCCTCTAGCGGGAGGTGGGACCGGGGAGCTGTTTTTT. Full variable domain (remainder filled in from reference TRBV7-8 and TRBJ2-2): GAGVSQSPRYKVAKRGQDVALRCDPISGHVSLFWYQQALGQGPEFLTYFQNEAQLDKSGLPSDRFFAERPEGSVSTLKIQRTQQEDSAVYLCASSPLAGGGTGELFFGEGSRLTVL.

The table lists this clone with a count of one. This sequence joins TRBV28 and TRBJ1-5, with no clear D. V lost 6 bases and J 0 bases, leaving 12 bases between the germline ends. CDR3 length equals 15 residues. Germline V gene sequence: CDR1 MDHEN, CDR2 SYDVKM. Here the CDR3 reads CASRKYQYSNQPQHF. As DNA, the CDR3 is TGTGCCAGCAGAAAATATCAGTATAGCAATCAGCCCCAGCATTTT.

J is TRBJ2-2 and V is TRBV27; 8 nucleotides line up with TRBD2. There are 17 residues in the CDR3. Unmatched junction bases numbered 14, after V lost 5 bases and J lost 6 bases. Per germline, CDR1 MNHEY and CDR2 SMNVEV (reference sequence). CDR3 nucleotide sequence: TGTGCCAGCAGTAAACACGCCGGGACTAGTAGCTCCGGGGAGCTGTTTTTT. Its protein product is CASSKHAGTSSSGELFF.

The chain is built from TRBV7-8 and TRBJ2-7, with 12 bases identical to TRBD2. Germline lookup yields CDR1 SGHVS and CDR2 FQNEAQ. The V and J ends lost 5 bases and 5 bases, in that order; junction bases with no gene match: 22. The CDR3 totals 20 residues. CDR3 loop: CASSDQPALAGGLNYHEQYF. The CDR3, as DNA: TGTGCCAGCAGCGACCAACCAGCCCTAGCGGGAGGGCTCAATTACCACGAGCAGTACTTC.

This rearrangement joins TRBV5-1 to TRBJ2-5; 7 positions match TRBD1. Germline V lookup: CDR1 SGHRS, CDR2 YFSETQ. The CDR3 has 15 amino acids. The J segment lost 5 bases and the V segment lost 0 bases, leaving 7 bases of the junction unmatched. CDR3 region: CASSLETGATETQYF. The CDR3 coding sequence is TGCGCCAGCAGCTTGGAAACAGGGGCGACGGAGACCCAGTACTTC.

The rearrangement links TRBV6-1 to TRBJ2-3; D gene uncertain. CDR3 length: 13 amino acids. CDR1 is MNHNS, CDR2 SASEGT, per germline. Trimming removed 0 bases from V and 11 bases from J, with 12 bases in between. The CDR3 bases are TGTGCCAGCAGTGAAGCGGTGCGGTCCAAGCAGTATTTT. Encoded protein: CASSEAVRSKQYF.

This clone was detected only once. V and J are TRBV5-4 and TRBJ2-1, with 8 bases identical to TRBD2. Germline assignment: CDR1 SGHNT and CDR2 YYREEE (reference sequence). The CDR3 totals 12 residues. With 5 bases clipped from V and 9 bases from J, the junction kept 4 bases outside the gene matches. The CDR3: CASRVTSGEQFF. The CDR3, as DNA: TGTGCCAGCAGGGTCACTAGCGGTGAGCAGTTCTTC. Full variable domain (remainder filled in from reference TRBV5-4 and TRBJ2-1): ETGVTQSPTHLIKTRGQQVTLRCSSQSGHNTVSWYQQALGQGPQFIFQYYREEENGRGNFPPRFSGLQFPNYSSELNVNALELDDSALYLCASRVTSGEQFFGPGTRLTVL.

To note about this clone: The same CDR3 arises from other DNA sequences in this sample as well. The rearrangement uses TRBV19 and TRBJ1-5; D unresolved. The CDR3 covers 13 residues. Germline V lookup: CDR1 LNHDA, CDR2 SQIVND (reference sequence). The V end was cut by 2 bases, the J end by 4 bases, with 6 bases between. CDR3 coding DNA: TGTGCCAGTAGTATACAGAGAAATCAGCCCCAGCATTTT. Amino acids: CASSIQRNQPQHF. Using reference TRBV19 and TRBJ1-5 for the parts outside the CDR3, the full variable domain is DGGITQSPKYLFRKEGQNVTLSCEQNLNHDAMYWYRQDPGQGLRLIYYSQIVNDFQKGDIAEGYSVSREKKESFPLTVTSAQKNPTAFYLCASSIQRNQPQHFGDGTRLSIL.

The gene calls are TRBV4-2 and TRBJ1-2; no firm D call. Germline assignment: CDR1 LGHNA and CDR2 YNFKEQ. The CDR3 is 17 residues long. Trimming stripped 2 bases from V and 2 bases from J, with 18 bases between. The DNA for the CDR3 is TGTGCCAGCAGCCAAACCGACGCGGACGGTGGGAACTATGGCTACACCTTC. It is translated as CASSQTDADGGNYGYTF.

The chain uses TRBV19 and TRBJ2-6; 7 nucleotides match TRBD1. Germline CDR1 and CDR2: LNHDA and SQIVND (reference sequence). V lost 6 bases, J lost 3 bases, and 8 bases stayed unmatched. This CDR3 region has 16 residues. The CDR3 sequence is CASSDRVRGGANVLTF. The CDR3, as DNA: TGTGCCAGTAGCGACAGGGTGAGGGGTGGGGCCAACGTCCTGACTTTC.

The CDR3 is CASRLAGQDGYTF. The CDR3 coding sequence is TGTGCCAGTAGGCTGGCAGGGCAAGATGGCTACACCTTC. The chain recombines TRBV19 with TRBJ1-2, with D possibly being TRBD1 (5 bases). With 6 bases removed from V and 6 bases from J, the gap between germline ends came to 14 bases. The CDR3 has 13 amino acids. Germline-derived CDR1 and CDR2 are LNHDA and SQIVND (reference sequence).